This T cell receptor beta chain came from a study of cytomegalovirus exposure and HLA in healthy donors. Whereas donors were nominally healthy upon sampling, unrecorded immune exposures were probable. Trimming removed 3 bases at V and 1 base at J, with 13 bases between. The CDR3 runs 16 residues. Germline V gene data show CDR1 as LNHNV and CDR2 as YYDKDF (reference sequence). On this clone itself: Its antigen is as yet unknown.

PCR primers comprised 60 Vbeta and 13 Jbeta primers. Method: immunoSEQ multiplex PCR; TCRdb's copy keeps in-frame clones and lacks some. This table has about 190,000 clones, about 77% appearing once. Study-level results: In a later analysis, productive TCRs from donors in an Asian-associated ancestry cluster reportedly carried fewer N-insertions than the cohort mean.

The genes are TRBV15 and TRBJ1-5, with D perhaps matching TRBD1 (6 bases). The source is a man in his thirties or forties in good health and CMV-seropositive. Sequenced material: PBMCs. In DNA form, the CDR3 reads TGTGCCACCAGCAGGGGGGGGGCGGAGAGCAATCAGCCCCAGCATTTT. It specifies CATSRGGAESNQPQHF.